This T cell receptor (beta chain) is from a study of T cell responses to AZD1222 COVID-19 vaccine. Produced via immunoSEQ multiplex PCR; TCRdb's table is partial and in-frame only. The data contain about 97,000 clones, 84% of them singletons. Sequenced here: peripheral blood, sampled on day 0 of AZD1222 vaccination. The sequence came from an adult in good health.

The CDR3 protein is CASTLSRETQYF. CDR3 nucleotides: TGTGCCAGCACCCTTAGTAGAGAGACCCAGTACTTC. This rearrangement joins TRBV2 to TRBJ2-5; D is unresolved. Germline assignment: CDR1 SNHLY and CDR2 FYNNEI. This CDR3 contains 12 residues. Trimming shortened V by 7 bases and J by 4 bases, and 10 bases separated the two germline ends.